One T cell receptor beta chain is described in this entry. Its antigen is currently unknown. Generated by immunoSEQ multiplex PCR, the TCRdb table keeps only in-frame clones and is missing some. The table lists around 80,000 clones, roughly 84% of them singletons. The sample comes from a study of OX40 agonist ivuxolimab in advanced cancers. On the study more broadly: Previous treatment with anti-PD-1, anti-PD-L1 or anti-CTLA-4 therapy was allowed; more than 35% had received some. General study points: Individuals who were partial responders at 0.1-3.0 mg/kg had clonal expansion that ranked among the lowest.

V lost 6 bases, J lost 4 bases, and 18 bases lay in between. Germline V gene sequence: CDR1 MDHEN, CDR2 SYDVKM. This CDR3 region has 15 residues. The specimen was CD4+ or CD8+ T cells sorted from blood, collected in a trial of the OX40 agonist ivuxolimab. This TCR came from an adult with an advanced solid tumor such as melanoma, head and neck, liver or kidney cancer. The rearrangement links TRBV28 to TRBJ1-2; possibly TRBD1 for D (6 bases). The DNA of the CDR3 is TGTGCCAGCAGCCAGGGCACAATAGGGGGCTATGGCTACACCTTC. Protein: CASSQGTIGGYGYTF.